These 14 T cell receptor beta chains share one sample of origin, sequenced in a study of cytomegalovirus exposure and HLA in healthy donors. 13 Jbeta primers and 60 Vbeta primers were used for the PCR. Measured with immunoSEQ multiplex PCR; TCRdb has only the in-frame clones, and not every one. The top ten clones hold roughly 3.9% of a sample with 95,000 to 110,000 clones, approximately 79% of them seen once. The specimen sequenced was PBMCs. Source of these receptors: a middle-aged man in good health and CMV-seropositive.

CDR3 protein: CASSESRGNSPLHF. In nucleotides, the CDR3 is TGCGCCAGCAGTGAGTCGAGGGGGAATTCACCCCTCCACTTT. The chain is built from TRBV10-2 and TRBJ1-6; possibly TRBD1 for D (6 bases). This CDR3 has 14 residues. Trimming pared 0 bases from V and 7 bases from J, leaving 7 bases between. Germline V gene sequence: CDR1 WSHSY, CDR2 SAAADI.

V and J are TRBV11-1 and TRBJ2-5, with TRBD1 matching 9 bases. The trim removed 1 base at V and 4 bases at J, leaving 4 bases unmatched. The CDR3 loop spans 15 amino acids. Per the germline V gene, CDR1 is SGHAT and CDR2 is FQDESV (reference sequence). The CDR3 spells CASSLGDREVETQYF. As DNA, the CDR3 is TGTGCCAGCAGCTTAGGGGACAGGGAGGTAGAGACCCAGTACTTC.

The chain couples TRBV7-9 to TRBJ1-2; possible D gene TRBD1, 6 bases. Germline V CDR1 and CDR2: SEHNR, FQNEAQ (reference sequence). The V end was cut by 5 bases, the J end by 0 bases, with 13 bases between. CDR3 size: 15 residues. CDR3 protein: CASSTQGITNYGYTF. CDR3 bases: TGTGCCAGCAGCACGCAGGGGATTACTAACTATGGCTACACCTTC.

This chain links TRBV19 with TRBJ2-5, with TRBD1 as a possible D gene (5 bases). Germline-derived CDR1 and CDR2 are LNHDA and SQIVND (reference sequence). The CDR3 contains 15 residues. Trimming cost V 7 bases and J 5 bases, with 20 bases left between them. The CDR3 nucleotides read TGTGCCAGTATGAAAGGGGCCGGTTCTCAGGAGACCCAGTACTTC. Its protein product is CASMKGAGSQETQYF. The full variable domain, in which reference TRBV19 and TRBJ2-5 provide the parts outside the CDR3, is DGGITQSPKYLFRKEGQNVTLSCEQNLNHDAMYWYRQDPGQGLRLIYYSQIVNDFQKGDIAEGYSVSREKKESFPLTVTSAQKNPTAFYLCASMKGAGSQETQYFGPGTRLLVL.

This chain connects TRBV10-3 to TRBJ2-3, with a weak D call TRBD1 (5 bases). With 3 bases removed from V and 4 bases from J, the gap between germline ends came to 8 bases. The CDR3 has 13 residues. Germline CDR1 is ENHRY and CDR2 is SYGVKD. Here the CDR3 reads CAISDQGPDTQYF. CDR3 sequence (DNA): TGTGCCATCAGTGATCAGGGTCCAGATACGCAGTATTTT.

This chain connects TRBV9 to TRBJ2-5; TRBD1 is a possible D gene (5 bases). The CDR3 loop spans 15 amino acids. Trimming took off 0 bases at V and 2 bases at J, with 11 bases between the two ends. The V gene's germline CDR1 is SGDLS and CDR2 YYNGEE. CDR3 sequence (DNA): TGTGCCAGCAGCGTAGCTTTGACAGCTCAAGAGACCCAGTACTTC. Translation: CASSVALTAQETQYF. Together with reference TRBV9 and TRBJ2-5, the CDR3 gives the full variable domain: DSGVTQTPKHLITATGQRVTLRCSPRSGDLSVYWYQQSLDQGLQFLIQYYNGEERAKGNILERFSAQQFPDLHSELNLSSLELGDSALYFCASSVALTAQETQYFGPGTRLLVL.

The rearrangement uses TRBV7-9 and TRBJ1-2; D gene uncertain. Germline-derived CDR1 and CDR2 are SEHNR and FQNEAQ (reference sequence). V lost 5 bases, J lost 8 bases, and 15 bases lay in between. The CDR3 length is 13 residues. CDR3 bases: TGTGCCAGCAGCCCCACGGGCGGGGAGGGCTACACCTTC. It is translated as CASSPTGGEGYTF.

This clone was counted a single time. The CDR3 loop is CASSAPGTDTQYF. The CDR3 DNA follows: TGTGCCAGCAGTGCTCCGGGGACAGATACGCAGTATTTT. V and J are TRBV6-5 and TRBJ2-3; TRBD2 might be the D (5 bases). Trimming took 5 bases from V and 3 from J, leaving 9 bases between them. The germline CDR1 and CDR2 sequences are MNHEY and SVGAGI. The CDR3 runs 13 residues.

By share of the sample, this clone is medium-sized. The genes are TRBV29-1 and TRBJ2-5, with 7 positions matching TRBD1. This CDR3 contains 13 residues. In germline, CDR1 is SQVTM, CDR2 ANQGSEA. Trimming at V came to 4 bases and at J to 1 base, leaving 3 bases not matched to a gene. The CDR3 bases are TGCAGCGTTGTGTGGACAGGCCAAGAGACCCAGTACTTC. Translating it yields CSVVWTGQETQYF.

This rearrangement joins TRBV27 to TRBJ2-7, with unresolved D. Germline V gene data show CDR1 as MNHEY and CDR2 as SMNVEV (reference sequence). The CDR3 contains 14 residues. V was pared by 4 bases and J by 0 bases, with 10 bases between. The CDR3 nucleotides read TGTGCCAGCAGTTATTACAGAGACTCCTACGAGCAGTACTTC. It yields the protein CASSYYRDSYEQYF.

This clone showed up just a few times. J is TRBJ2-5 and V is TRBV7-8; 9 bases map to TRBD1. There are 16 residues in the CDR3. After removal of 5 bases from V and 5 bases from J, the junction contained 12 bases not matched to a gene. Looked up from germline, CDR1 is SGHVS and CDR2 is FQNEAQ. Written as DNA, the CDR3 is TGTGCCAGCAGCCCCATAGTGGGACAGGGAGACGAGACCCAGTACTTC. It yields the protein CASSPIVGQGDETQYF.

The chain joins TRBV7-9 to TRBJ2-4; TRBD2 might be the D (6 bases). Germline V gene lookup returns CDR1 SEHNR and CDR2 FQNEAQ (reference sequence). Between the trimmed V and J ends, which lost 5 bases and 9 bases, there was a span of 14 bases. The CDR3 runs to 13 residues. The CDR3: CASSPSGLSIQYF. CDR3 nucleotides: TGTGCCAGCAGCCCGAGCGGGCTGAGCATTCAGTACTTC.

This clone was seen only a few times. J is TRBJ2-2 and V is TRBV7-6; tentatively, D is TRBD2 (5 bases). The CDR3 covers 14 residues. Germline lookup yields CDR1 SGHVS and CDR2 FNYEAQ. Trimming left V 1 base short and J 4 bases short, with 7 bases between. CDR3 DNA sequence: TGTGCCAGCAGCTTAGGGACTTCCACCGGGGAGCTGTTTTTT. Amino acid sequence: CASSLGTSTGELFF.

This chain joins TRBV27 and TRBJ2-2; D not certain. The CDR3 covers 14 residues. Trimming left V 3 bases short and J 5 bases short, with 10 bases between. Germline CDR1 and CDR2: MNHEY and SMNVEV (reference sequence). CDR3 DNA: TGTGCCAGCAGTTTGTCGCAGGCAACCGGGGAGCTGTTTTTT. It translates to CASSLSQATGELFF.